This T cell receptor beta chain comes out of a study of shared clonotypes between healthy human individuals. Study-level findings and limits: Naive CD4 clonotypes were shared across a handful of donors at 4% to 5%. The small donor group covered limited genetic and exposure diversity.

About this clone: Its antigen is still unknown.

The table came from immunoSEQ multiplex PCR; TCRdb's copy has only in-frame clones and leaves some out. The sample records fewer than 2.5 million clones, under 95% being singletons. Sequenced sample: naive CD4+ T cells from PBMCs. Indicated subset: CD45RA+ positively selected. This receptor was identified in a man aged 18-30 years in good health. Some clones in this sample may be carry-over from other donors' samples.

The CDR3 reads CASSPRRGLTSGNTIYF. The CDR3 DNA is TGTGCCAGCAGCCCAAGGAGGGGCCTTACTTCTGGAAACACCATATATTTT. The chain employs TRBV9 and TRBJ1-3; D might be TRBD1 (5 bases). The CDR3 contains 17 residues. CDR1 SGDLS and CDR2 YYNGEE come from the germline V gene. With 4 bases removed from V and 1 base from J, the gap between germline ends came to 18 bases.